The present T cell receptor beta chain was sequenced within a study of blood T cells in healthy people across ages (dated by TCRdb to between 2014 and 2017). Turning to the overall study: In model experiments, roughly one uniquely barcoded TCR beta cDNA molecule per two T cells was captured by template switching. Four age groups were formed from the donors: young (average roughly 16 years), middle-aged (approximately 39), aged (62) and long-lived (82). To avoid experimental bias, donors of different ages were randomly spread across the sequencing lanes. The study measured age-related changes in TCR beta repertoire diversity using deep sequencing normalized with unique cDNA molecular identifiers. The study analyzed two additional independent replicas of 1 million unique cDNA reads from the same blood draw for two donors, one aged 18 to 29 and one aged 80 or older.

Broader findings and caveats from the paper: Conclusive comparison of naive and antigen-experienced compartments was prevented by the profiling of bulk unsorted PBMCs. Because the CMV infection status of the donors was unknown, age-related changes in expanded clonotypes may potentially have been confounded. Observed TCR beta diversity per million T cells fell roughly linearly with age, and a significant reduction was already apparent by age around 36. Compared with the aged group, the long-lived group had more naive CD4+ T cells, fewer expanded clones and increased TCR diversity, suggesting age selection. Observed TCR beta diversity correlated strongly with the percentage of naive T cells measured by flow cytometry. Estimates of total diversity based on one million sequenced T cells were regarded as lower bounds and as underestimates.

Turning to this clonotype: The specificity of this receptor is unknown. A read error may account for a junction end that differs from germline.

Donors were a few dozen systemically healthy Caucasian individuals from Russia aged roughly 6 to 100 years. Each donor gave around 9.8 milliliters of peripheral blood, collected into EDTA-treated Vacutainer tubes. Ficoll-Paque density-gradient centrifugation was used to isolate PBMCs, with at least 7 million obtained per sample. Trizol reagent was used to extract total RNA from the PBMCs, yielding at least 5 micrograms per sample. For every donor, an aliquot of PBMCs went through flow cytometry to measure the percentages of naive CD45RAhigh/CD27high T cells. Library preparation was by 5' RACE. The sample was run on an Illumina HiSeq 2500. A second PCR of about 7 to 12 cycles was run with a J-beta primer mix and a sample-barcoded 5' primer. Each TCR beta cDNA molecule received a unique molecular identifier from a template-switch 5' adaptor carrying 12 random nucleotides. Each sample yielded at least 2.5 million CDR3-containing paired-end reads. All of the RNA was converted into first-strand cDNA using the Mint cDNA synthesis kit, with a TRBC-specific oligonucleotide serving as the primer. Following uracil-DNA glycosylase treatment, a first 18-cycle PCR with universal primers M1SS and BC2_uni_R was performed on all cDNA. The published analysis was carried out like this. For normalization, 1 million high-quality reads were randomly selected from each sample, with every read carrying a distinct molecular identifier. Instead of being binned into consensus sequences, reads that shared molecular identifiers were thrown out. MiTCR, set to a Q25 quality threshold and the strictest error-elimination algorithm, was used for CDR3 identification, clonotype clustering and error correction. A nonparametric unseen species model with Euler transformation was used to estimate a lower bound on total TCR beta diversity. TCRdb trimmed public reads at Q25 via fastp, called clones via MiXCR and kept in-frame beta chains. Here each entry gathers all rows of one CDR3 protein and keeps the most common genes and DNA. TCRdb, not the original authors, processed these V and J calls. Here the sample has hundreds of thousands of distinct CDR3 sequences; about 30% occur a single time. The ten most abundant clones make up 15% to 17% of the sample.

The sequencing sample was made of blood. The receptor was derived from an elderly woman in good health.

The encoded CDR3 is CAVSGYRGHSGNTIYF. The DNA reads TGTGCCGTCAGTGGATACAGGGGGCACTCTGGAAACACCATATATTTT. Rearrangement joined TRBV10-3 to TRBJ1-3, and 9 junctional nucleotides match TRBD1. CDR1 ENHRY and CDR2 SYGVKD were looked up in the germline V gene. The CDR3, cysteine through phenylalanine, is 16 amino acids long. CDR3 DNA only is kept here, 48 bases in frame from base 1.